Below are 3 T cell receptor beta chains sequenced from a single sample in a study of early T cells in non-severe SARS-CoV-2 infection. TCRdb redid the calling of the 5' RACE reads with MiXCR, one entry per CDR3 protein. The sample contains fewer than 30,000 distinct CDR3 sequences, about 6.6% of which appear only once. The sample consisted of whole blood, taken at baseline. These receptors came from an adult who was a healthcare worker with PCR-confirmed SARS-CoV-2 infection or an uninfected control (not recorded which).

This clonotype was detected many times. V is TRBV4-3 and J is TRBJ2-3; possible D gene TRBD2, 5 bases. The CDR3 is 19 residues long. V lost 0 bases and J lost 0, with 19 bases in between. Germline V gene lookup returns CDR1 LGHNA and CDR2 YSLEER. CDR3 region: CASSQELSRRAYSTDTQYF. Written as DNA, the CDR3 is TGCGCCAGCAGCCAAGAGCTCTCAAGGCGGGCTTATAGCACAGATACGCAGTATTTT.

CDR3 amino acids: CASRIPGTGGAGELFF. CDR3 in DNA: TGTGCCAGCAGGATACCCGGGACAGGGGGTGCCGGGGAGCTGTTTTTT. The chain combines TRBV12-3 or TRBV12-4 with TRBJ2-2; 11 bases match TRBD1. This CDR3 spans 16 amino acids. The junction had 9 bases not matched to a gene; V was cut back by 6 bases and J by 6 bases.

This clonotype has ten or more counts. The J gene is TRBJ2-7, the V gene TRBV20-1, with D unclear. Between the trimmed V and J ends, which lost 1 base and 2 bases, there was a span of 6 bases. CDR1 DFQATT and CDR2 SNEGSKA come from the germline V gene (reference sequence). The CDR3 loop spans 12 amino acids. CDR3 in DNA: TGCAGTGCTAGAGTCTCCCCCTACGAGCAGTACTTC. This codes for CSARVSPYEQYF.